The next 21 T cell receptor beta chains were all read from a single sample in a study of blood T cell repertoires in COVID-19. The method was immunoSEQ multiplex PCR; TCRdb's version includes in-frame clones alone and lacks a portion of them. The sample lists under 350,000 clones, around 86% occurring once. The specimen sequenced was PBMCs or T cells enriched from blood (not recorded which). These receptors were obtained from a woman aged 40 to 49 with acute COVID-19.

The chain uses TRBV28 and TRBJ1-1; 8 bases are a match to TRBD1. Trimming cost V 7 bases and J 2 bases; bases outside gene matches: 6. The germline V gene has CDR1 MDHEN and CDR2 SYDVKM. CDR3 size: 14 residues. CDR3 region: CASKAGGRNTEAFF. As DNA, the CDR3 is TGTGCCAGCAAGGCAGGGGGCAGAAACACTGAAGCTTTCTTT.

V usage is TRBV19 and J usage is TRBJ1-2; 7 positions agree with TRBD1. This CDR3 has 14 residues. The V gene end was trimmed by 3 bases and the J gene end by 8 bases; junction bases not matched to a gene: 9. Germline V gives CDR1 LNHDA, CDR2 SQIVND (reference sequence). CDR3 loop: CASSIRPGGEGYTF. CDR3 bases: TGTGCCAGTAGTATTCGTCCAGGGGGTGAAGGCTACACCTTC.

The CDR3 here is CARSLGRGYGYTF. CDR3 in DNA: TGTGCCAGAAGCTTGGGCAGGGGTTACGGCTACACCTTC. This chain uses TRBV5-3 with TRBJ1-2, with TRBD1 as a possible D gene (6 bases). TRBV5-3 is reported as an ORF; its role is uncertain. There are 13 residues in the CDR3. The V and J ends lost 0 bases and 8 bases respectively, with 11 bases between them.

Points on this clone: Other DNA sequences in the sample encode the same CDR3. The gene calls are TRBV10-3 and TRBJ1-2; TRBD1 matches 9 bases. Germline trimming cut 5 bases from V and 3 bases from J; bases unmatched to any gene: 4. This CDR3 spans 14 amino acids. Germline V lookup: CDR1 ENHRY, CDR2 SYGVKD. The CDR3 here is CAISLGQGDYGYTF. CDR3 DNA sequence: TGTGCCATCAGTCTGGGACAGGGAGACTATGGCTACACCTTC.

V gene TRBV7-3 combines with J gene TRBJ2-2; D gene ambiguous. CDR1 is SGHTA, CDR2 FQGTGA, per germline. The ends were cut back, 1 base at V and 6 bases at J, with 6 bases in the middle. The CDR3 spans 13 residues. CDR3 DNA: TGTGCCAGCAGCTTAATGGGCCCCGGGGAGCTGTTTTTT. This gives the protein CASSLMGPGELFF.

This chain uses TRBV15 with TRBJ1-1, with a possible D match to TRBD1 (6 bases). Germline-derived CDR1 and CDR2 are LNHNV and YYDKDF (reference sequence). V lost 0 bases and J 1 base, leaving 15 bases between the germline ends. The CDR3 covers 17 residues. The CDR3 spells CATSRDPGGAGNTEAFF. The CDR3 coding sequence is TGTGCCACCAGCAGAGATCCTGGGGGCGCAGGGAACACTGAAGCTTTCTTT.

The genes are TRBV28 and TRBJ1-1; 7 positions agree with TRBD1. The V segment lost 1 base and the J segment 8 bases; nucleotides outside the gene matches: 10. The CDR3 contains 15 residues. Germline CDR1 is MDHEN and CDR2 is SYDVKM. The CDR3 loop reads CASSLLGQGEAEAFF. The CDR3 DNA sequence: TGTGCCAGCAGTTTATTGGGCCAGGGGGAGGCGGAAGCTTTCTTT.

The chain employs TRBV28 and TRBJ1-5; possibly TRBD1 for D (5 bases). This CDR3 spans 12 amino acids. V dropped 3 bases and J dropped 6 bases, with 6 bases sitting between them. Germline V lookup: CDR1 MDHEN, CDR2 SYDVKM. The DNA of the CDR3 is TGTGCCAGCAGTTTGGGGCGTCAGCCCCAGCATTTT. Residues: CASSLGRQPQHF.

This chain uses TRBV7-3 with TRBJ1-1, with 7 bases lining up with TRBD1. The germline CDR1 and CDR2 sequences are SGHTA and FQGTGA. The V segment lost 3 bases and the J segment 3 bases; nucleotides outside the gene matches: 1. The CDR3 contains 13 residues. CDR3 in amino acids: CASSLTGYTEAFF. CDR3 coding DNA: TGTGCCAGCAGCTTGACAGGGTACACTGAAGCTTTCTTT.

V gene TRBV28 combines with J gene TRBJ1-6, with 9 bases aligning to TRBD1. V gave up 10 bases and J gave up 6 bases; unmatched junction bases: 13. The CDR3 sequence is 16 residues long. From germline, CDR1 is MDHEN and CDR2 SYDVKM. CDR3 in DNA: TGTGCCACCACCTTTGGTACGGGACAGGGTAATTCACCCCTCCACTTT. It translates to CATTFGTGQGNSPLHF.

This chain connects TRBV5-1 to TRBJ2-2; D may be TRBD1 (6 bases). This CDR3 is built from 14 residues. The germline V and J ends were trimmed by 0 bases and 7 bases, with 10 bases remaining between them. Germline V gene sequence: CDR1 SGHRS, CDR2 YFSETQ. CDR3 in DNA: TGCGCCAGCAGCTTGGACAGGGCGAACGGGGAGCTGTTTTTT. This translates into CASSLDRANGELFF.

The chain carries TRBV27 and TRBJ1-1; unclear D gene. This CDR3 region has 13 residues. CDR1 is MNHEY and CDR2 is SMNVEV in the germline V gene (reference sequence). Trimming stripped 7 bases from V and 4 bases from J, with 13 bases between. Written as DNA, the CDR3 is TGTGCCAGCACCCGGGTTCGGGTCACTGAAGCTTTCTTT. Translated: CASTRVRVTEAFF.

The V gene is TRBV23-1, the J gene TRBJ1-1; D possibly corresponds to TRBD1 (6 bases). TRBV23-1 is given ORF status, its function remaining uncertain. CDR3 length: 14 residues. V lost 2 bases to trimming and J lost 4 bases, with 11 bases between them. The CDR3 nucleotides read TGCGCCAGCAGTCAACCAAAAGGGGGCACTGAAGCTTTCTTT. This translates into CASSQPKGGTEAFF.

The chain employs TRBV12-5 and TRBJ2-7, with 10 bases lining up with TRBD2. Germline CDR1 and CDR2: LGHNT and FRNRAP. Unmatched junction bases numbered 2, after V lost 1 base and J lost 2 bases. This CDR3 has 15 amino acids. CDR3 bases: TGTGCTAGTGGTTTGGCTAGCGGGGGTACCTACGAGCAGTACTTC. Amino acid sequence: CASGLASGGTYEQYF.

The rearrangement links TRBV24-1 to TRBJ2-3, with TRBD2 matching over 10 bases. V lost 3 bases to trimming and J lost 10 bases; unmatched junction nucleotides: 3. Germline assignment: CDR1 KGHDR and CDR2 SFDVKD. The length of the CDR3 is 13 residues. The CDR3 region has the DNA TGTGCCACCAGTGATCTAGCGGGAGTTTCGCAGTATTTT. The encoded protein is CATSDLAGVSQYF.

In DNA form, the CDR3 reads TGCGCCAGTTCCGGGACAGGAACCTACGAGCAGTACTTC. Translating gives CASSGTGTYEQYF. The V and J genes are TRBV10-2 and TRBJ2-7; TRBD1 agrees at 8 bases. Per germline, CDR1 WSHSY and CDR2 SAAADI. The CDR3 is made up of 13 amino acids. J was trimmed by 2 bases and V by 9 bases; bases with no gene match: 6.

The chain is built from TRBV28 and TRBJ2-1; 10 nucleotides line up with TRBD2. Germline V lookup: CDR1 MDHEN, CDR2 SYDVKM. There are 16 residues in the CDR3. Unmatched junction bases numbered 10, after V lost 5 bases and J lost 6 bases. CDR3 DNA: TGTGCCAGCAGTCCGCCGCTACTAGCGGGAATCAATGAGCAGTTCTTC. It encodes CASSPPLLAGINEQFF.

The chain joins TRBV5-1 to TRBJ2-1; TRBD2 agrees at 7 bases. The CDR3 has 14 residues. With V trimmed by 1 base and J by 6 bases, 4 bases remained unmatched. CDR1 and CDR2 (germline): SGHRS, YFSETQ. The CDR3 region has the DNA TGCGCCAGCAGCTTGTCGGGAGGAGCCAATGAGCAGTTCTTC. Residues: CASSLSGGANEQFF.

The chain is built from TRBV28 and TRBJ1-2, with TRBD1 as a possible D gene (5 bases). Looked up from germline, CDR1 is MDHEN and CDR2 is SYDVKM. The CDR3 is 14 residues long. V dropped 5 bases and J dropped 8 bases, with 18 bases sitting between them. CDR3 sequence: CASSIPFGGKGYTF. The CDR3 nucleotides read TGTGCCAGCAGTATTCCGTTTGGGGGGAAAGGCTACACCTTC.

This clone has just a few counts. This chain connects TRBV2 to TRBJ2-1; possibly TRBD1 for D (5 bases). The V gene lost 6 bases and the J gene lost 6 bases, with 18 bases spanning the gap. Germline CDR1 SNHLY, CDR2 FYNNEI. The CDR3 covers 15 residues. CDR3 loop: CASRSQGRGFNEQFF. In nucleotides, the CDR3 is TGTGCCAGCAGGTCCCAGGGAAGGGGATTCAATGAGCAGTTCTTC.

The count of this clone is one. The chain joins TRBV2 to TRBJ1-1, with 10 bases aligning to TRBD1. Germline CDR1 and CDR2: SNHLY and FYNNEI. The CDR3 totals 15 residues. J was trimmed by 7 bases and V by 1 base; bases with no gene match: 6. The CDR3 here is CASSEVRTGGGEAFF. CDR3 nucleotide sequence: TGTGCCAGCAGTGAAGTACGGACAGGGGGAGGTGAAGCTTTCTTT.